A single sample gave rise to the 16 T cell receptor beta chains below, sequenced in a study of cytomegalovirus exposure and HLA in healthy donors. Primers for the PCR totalled 60 Vbeta and 13 Jbeta. This table comes from immunoSEQ multiplex PCR, and its TCRdb copy is limited to in-frame clones, with some not included. The data show some 89,000 clones, approximately 80% seen once. What was sequenced was PBMCs. These receptors originate from a woman in her 30s in good health and CMV-seronegative.

This chain uses TRBV5-1 with TRBJ2-3; D gene uncertain. V was cut by 6 bases and J by 0 bases, with 5 bases left in between. Germline lookup yields CDR1 SGHRS and CDR2 YFSETQ. The CDR3 contains 12 residues. In DNA form, the CDR3 reads TGCGCCAGCACCCAAAGCACAGATACGCAGTATTTT. Protein: CASTQSTDTQYF.

The chain joins TRBV30 to TRBJ1-6; a possible D gene is TRBD1 (6 bases). V lost 0 bases and J lost 7, with 13 bases in between. The CDR3 spans 15 residues. The V gene's germline CDR1 is GTSNPN and CDR2 SVGIG (reference sequence). As DNA, the CDR3 is TGTGCCTGGAGTGTGGTCGGGGGGGCGAATTCACCCCTCCACTTT. This encodes CAWSVVGGANSPLHF. Supplemented by reference TRBV30 and TRBJ1-6, the full variable domain reads SQTIHQWPATLVQPVGSPLSLECTVEGTSNPNLYWYRQAAGRGLQLLFYSVGIGQISSEVPQNLSASRPQDRQFILSSKKLLLSDSGFYLCAWSVVGGANSPLHFGNGTRLTVT.

V usage is TRBV5-1 and J usage is TRBJ1-4, with 8 bases that match TRBD1. Trimming at V came to 0 bases and at J to 8 bases, leaving 6 bases not matched to a gene. The CDR3 has 15 amino acids. Germline V CDR1 and CDR2: SGHRS, YFSETQ. CDR3 sequence: CASSLGTGSLEKLFF. The CDR3 nucleotides read TGCGCCAGCAGCTTGGGGACAGGGTCTCTCGAAAAACTGTTTTTT.

The chain combines TRBV28 with TRBJ1-2, with TRBD1 identical over 7 bases. With V trimmed by 2 bases and J by 2 bases, 5 bases remained unmatched. Germline V gene sequence: CDR1 MDHEN, CDR2 SYDVKM. The CDR3 runs 15 residues. CDR3 in amino acids: CASSLGDRVNYGYTF. The DNA for the CDR3 is TGTGCCAGCAGTTTAGGCGACAGGGTAAACTATGGCTACACCTTC.

The chain links TRBV7-8 to TRBJ2-5; the D gene is possibly TRBD2 (6 bases). This CDR3 region has 15 residues. CDR1 and CDR2 from the germline V gene are SGHVS and FQNEAQ. Trimming removed 6 bases at V and 1 base at J, with 15 bases between. The CDR3 protein is CASRPRRGRQETQYF. The DNA for the CDR3 is TGTGCCAGCAGACCGAGGAGGGGTCGCCAAGAGACCCAGTACTTC.

CDR3 sequence (DNA): TGTGCCGCCGGTCGGGGACAGGGAACAGATACGCAGTATTTT. Translating gives CAAGRGQGTDTQYF. The V gene is TRBV28, the J gene TRBJ2-3; 9 bases match TRBD1. Germline V gene lookup returns CDR1 MDHEN and CDR2 SYDVKM. With 11 bases clipped from V and 3 bases from J, the junction kept 9 bases outside the gene matches. The CDR3 is made up of 14 amino acids. The variable domain in full, completed from reference TRBV28 and TRBJ2-3, reads DVKVTQSSRYLVKRTGEKVFLECVQDMDHENMFWYRQDPGLGLRLIYFSYDVKMKEKGDIPEGYSVSREKKERFSLILESASTNQTSMYLCAAGRGQGTDTQYFGPGTRLTVL.

This clone was seen a few times. V and J are TRBV12-5 and TRBJ2-5, with D possibly being TRBD1 (6 bases). Trimming pared 7 bases from V and 5 bases from J, leaving 14 bases between. Germline loops: CDR1 LGHNT, CDR2 FRNRAP. The CDR3 is 13 residues long. CDR3 loop: CASARGGRETQYF. DNA for the CDR3: TGTGCTAGTGCTCGAGGGGGACGGGAGACCCAGTACTTC.

The chain joins TRBV15 to TRBJ1-2; D gene unclear. The CDR3 contains 16 residues. CDR1 LNHNV and CDR2 YYDKDF come from the germline V gene (reference sequence). V lost 3 bases, J lost 0 bases, and 14 bases lay in between. CDR3 loop: CATSSSPHPANYGYTF. DNA of the CDR3: TGTGCCACCAGCAGTTCCCCGCATCCGGCTAACTATGGCTACACCTTC.

This clone was seen more than once but under ten times. CDR3 loop: CASSQVGTGADTQYF. Written as DNA, the CDR3 is TGTGCCAGCAGCCAAGTAGGGACAGGGGCAGATACGCAGTATTTT. This sequence joins TRBV4-2 and TRBJ2-3, with 10 bases lining up with TRBD1. The CDR3 is 15 residues long. With V trimmed by 1 base and J by 4 bases, 2 bases remained unmatched. Per the germline V gene, CDR1 is LGHNA and CDR2 is YNFKEQ.

The CDR3 protein is CASSVEGTVGGYTF. The CDR3 region has the DNA TGTGCCAGCAGCGTAGAAGGGACAGTGGGTGGCTACACCTTC. The genes are TRBV9 and TRBJ1-2; 7 nucleotides line up with TRBD1. Germline CDR1 SGDLS, CDR2 YYNGEE. Germline trimming cut 0 bases from V and 7 bases from J; bases unmatched to any gene: 6. The CDR3 length is 14 residues.

The V gene is TRBV28, the J gene TRBJ2-2; possibly TRBD1 for D (6 bases). Trimming shortened V by 6 bases and J by 6 bases, and 20 bases separated the two germline ends. From germline, CDR1 is MDHEN and CDR2 SYDVKM. The CDR3 is 16 residues long. In DNA, the CDR3 is TGTGCCAGCAGACTTGCCGGGACAAGGGCTGCCGGGGAGCTGTTTTTT. Translation gives CASRLAGTRAAGELFF.

This clone has more than one count but fewer than ten. The V and J genes are TRBV30 and TRBJ2-7; 12 positions agree with TRBD1. The V gene end was trimmed by 4 bases and the J gene end by 8 bases; junction bases not matched to a gene: 9. The CDR3 runs to 14 residues. The germline V gene encodes CDR1 GTSNPN and CDR2 SVGIG (reference sequence). The CDR3 coding sequence is TGTGCCTGGAACGGCCGGGACAGGGGGCAGAAGCAGTACTTC. This encodes CAWNGRDRGQKQYF.

V and J are TRBV29-1 and TRBJ2-1, with unresolved D. This CDR3 has 15 amino acids. Germline CDR1 is SQVTM and CDR2 is ANQGSEA. The V gene lost 0 bases and the J gene lost 0 bases, with 9 bases spanning the gap. The CDR3 is CSVEEGWSSYNEQFF. The CDR3 nucleotides are TGCAGCGTTGAAGAAGGCTGGAGCTCCTACAATGAGCAGTTCTTC.

The chain recombines TRBV19 with TRBJ1-2, with D possibly TRBD1 on 5 matching bases. V lost 8 bases to trimming and J lost 5 bases, with 21 bases between them. This CDR3 region has 15 residues. Germline loops: CDR1 LNHDA, CDR2 SQIVND (reference sequence). CDR3 residues: CASYGMTEVMYGYTF. For the CDR3, the DNA is TGTGCCAGTTACGGAATGACAGAAGTCATGTATGGCTACACCTTC.

CDR3 nucleotide sequence: TGTGCCAGCAGCCCGGGGACTAGCGGGAGGGAAAAGCAGTTCTTC. Its translation: CASSPGTSGREKQFF. The chain employs TRBV7-8 and TRBJ2-1; 16 nucleotides align to TRBD2. Germline V gene sequence: CDR1 SGHVS, CDR2 FQNEAQ. V gave up 5 bases and J gave up 11 bases; unmatched junction bases: 6. The CDR3 spans 15 residues.

This chain connects TRBV28 to TRBJ2-4, with D possibly TRBD2 on 7 matching bases. V was shortened by 6 bases and J by 1 base, with 16 bases between the two germline ends. The CDR3 has 16 residues. CDR1 is MDHEN, CDR2 SYDVKM, per germline. CDR3 nucleotide sequence: TGTGCCAGCAGGTCCCGGGGGGCCCGGGCCAAAAACATTCAGTACTTC. Its protein is CASRSRGARAKNIQYF.